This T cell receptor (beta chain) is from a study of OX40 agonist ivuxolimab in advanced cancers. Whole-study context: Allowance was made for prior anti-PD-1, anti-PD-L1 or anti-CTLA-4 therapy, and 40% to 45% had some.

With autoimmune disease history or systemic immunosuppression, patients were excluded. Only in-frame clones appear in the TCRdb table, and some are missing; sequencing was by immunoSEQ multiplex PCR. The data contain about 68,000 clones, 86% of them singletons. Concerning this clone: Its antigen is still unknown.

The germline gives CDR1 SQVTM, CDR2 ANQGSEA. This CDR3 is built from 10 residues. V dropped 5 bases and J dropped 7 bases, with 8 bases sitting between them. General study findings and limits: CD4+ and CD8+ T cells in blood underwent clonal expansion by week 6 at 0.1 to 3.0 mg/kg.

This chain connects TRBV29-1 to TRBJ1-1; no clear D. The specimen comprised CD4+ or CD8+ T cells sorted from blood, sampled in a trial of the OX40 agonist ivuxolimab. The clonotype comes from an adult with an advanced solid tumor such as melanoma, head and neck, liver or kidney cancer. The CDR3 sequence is CSVPGYEAFF. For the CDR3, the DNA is TGCAGCGTTCCGGGATATGAAGCTTTCTTT.